The source of this T cell receptor (beta chain) is a study of post-analysis software for immune sequencing data. In the study overall: Included among the disease courses, which were recorded for the cohort, were relapsing-remitting, secondary progressive and progressive-relapsing multiple sclerosis.

V was trimmed by 6 bases and J by 1 base, leaving 18 bases between them. The CDR3 spans 16 residues. From germline, CDR1 is SNHLY and CDR2 FYNNEI. Comment on this clonotype: The antigen is unknown.

Study findings and constraints: Versus controls, multiple sclerosis patients showed significantly lower diversity (normalized Chao1). F measure clustering grouped samples strongly by preparation batch. TRBV segments more frequent in patients than in controls numbered a few and included TRBV5-6, TRBV5-1 and TRBV20-1.

Unique molecular identifiers tagged the TCR beta cDNA libraries. Between about 0.85 and 11 million T cells gave rise to hundreds of thousands of cDNA molecules. TCRdb reprocessed the PCR reads via MiXCR and lists one record per CDR3 protein. The profile shows 700,000 to 900,000 distinct CDR3 sequences, around 42% of them singletons. The TCR was taken from a girl aged 5 to 17 with multiple sclerosis. The chain recombines TRBV2 with TRBJ2-5; possibly TRBD2 for D (5 bases). The material sequenced was blood. The CDR3, as DNA: TGTGCCAGCAGAGACACGTTTAGGAGCGGCCAAGAGACCCAGTACTTC. It yields the protein CASRDTFRSGQETQYF.